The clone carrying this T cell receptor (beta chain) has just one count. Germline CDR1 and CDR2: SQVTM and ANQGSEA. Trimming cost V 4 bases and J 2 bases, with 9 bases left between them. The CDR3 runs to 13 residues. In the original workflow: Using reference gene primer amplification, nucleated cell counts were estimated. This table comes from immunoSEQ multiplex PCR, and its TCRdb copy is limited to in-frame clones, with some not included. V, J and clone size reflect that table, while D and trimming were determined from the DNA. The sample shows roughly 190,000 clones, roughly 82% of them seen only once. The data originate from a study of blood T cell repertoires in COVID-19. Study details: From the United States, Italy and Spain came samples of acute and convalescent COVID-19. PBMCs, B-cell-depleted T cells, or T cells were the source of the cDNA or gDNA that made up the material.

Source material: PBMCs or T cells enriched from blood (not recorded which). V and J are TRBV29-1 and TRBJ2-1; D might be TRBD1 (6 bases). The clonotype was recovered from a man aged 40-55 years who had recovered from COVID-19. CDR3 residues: CSVGQGTYNEQFF. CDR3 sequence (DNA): TGCAGCGTTGGGCAGGGGACCTACAATGAGCAGTTCTTC.